This T cell receptor (beta chain) comes out of a study of control samples from healthy donors and cancer patients. Only one count was recorded for this clone. Profiled with immunoSEQ multiplex PCR; TCRdb holds only in-frame clones, not every one. Of 150,000 to 200,000 clones listed, about 86% are singletons. The TCR sequence derives from a young woman in good health. The sequenced sample was blood.

The CDR3 DNA reads as TGTGCCACACTAGCGGGGGCGAACCCAGGGGGCGGGGAGCAGTTCTTC. This gives the protein CATLAGANPGGGEQFF. The chain employs TRBV2 and TRBJ2-1; 11 nucleotides agree with TRBD2. The germline V gene encodes CDR1 SNHLY and CDR2 FYNNEI. The CDR3 totals 16 residues. The V and J ends lost 10 bases and 10 bases, in that order; junction bases with no gene match: 18.